This record covers a single TCR beta chain. Its antigen remains unknown. Measured with immunoSEQ multiplex PCR; TCRdb has only the in-frame clones, and not every one. The sample consists of 250,000 to 300,000 clones, nearly 90% of them appearing once. Trimming took 1 base from V and 2 from J; bases not matched to a gene: 3. CDR1 and CDR2 (germline): SGHTA, FQGNSA. The CDR3 has 15 amino acids. The entry originates in a study of cytomegalovirus exposure and HLA in healthy donors. Points from the study as a whole: One later analysis, an examination of the 120 validation repertoires, found that first-cohort TCR clusters tended to co-occur in them. Overall, approximately 150 TCR beta chains were annotated as cytomegalovirus-associated.

The TCR originated in a young woman in good health and CMV-seronegative. Sequenced sample: PBMCs. The chain uses TRBV7-2 and TRBJ2-7; 9 nucleotides line up with TRBD1. CDR3 sequence reads: CASSLGGTGPYEQYF. The CDR3 DNA sequence: TGTGCCAGCAGCTTAGGGGGGACAGGGCCCTACGAGCAGTACTTC.